This is a list of T cell receptor beta chains from one sample in a study of T cells in Graves' hyperthyroidism and ophthalmopathy. TCRdb re-called the multiplex PCR reads with MiXCR, one entry per CDR3 protein. The profile shows hundreds of thousands of distinct CDR3 sequences, just under 15% of them singletons. The specimen was blood. The receptors originated from a woman in her 30s with Graves' hyperthyroidism. CDR3s leave out the opening cysteine and the closing phenylalanine or tryptophan.

CDR3: SASLGPINQPQH
V: TRBV20-1
J: TRBJ1-5

CDR3: SATSGGTGGPNEQY
V: TRBV20-1
J: TRBJ2-7

CDR3: SAGGLAGLETQY
V: TRBV20-1
J: TRBJ2-5

CDR3: AWTPSLGRGYNEQF
V: TRBV30
J: TRBJ2-1

CDR3: ASSYSGGGGGYT
V: TRBV6-5
J: TRBJ1-2

CDR3: ASSYSGKMNTEAF
V: TRBV6-5
J: TRBJ1-1

CDR3: ASSLVLAGEYTYNEQF
V: TRBV5-1
J: TRBJ2-1

CDR3: ASRGTVTYEQY
V: TRBV28
J: TRBJ2-7

CDR3: ASSQGGQGRYGYT
V: TRBV3-1
J: TRBJ1-2

CDR3: AWSVLQESEQF
V: TRBV30
J: TRBJ2-1

CDR3: ASGLTGTSEAYEQY
V: TRBV12-3/TRBV12-4
J: TRBJ2-7

CDR3: ASSPRLAGAYEQY
V: TRBV18
J: TRBJ2-7

CDR3: ASSQGQVGLMEPQH
V: TRBV3-1
J: TRBJ1-5

CDR3: SARRVSAYEQY
V: TRBV20-1
J: TRBJ2-7

CDR3: ASSSRQPFTYEQY
V: TRBV19
J: TRBJ2-7

CDR3: ASSLAGVITYEQY
V: TRBV7-2
J: TRBJ2-7

CDR3: ASSLWGPRNEQF
V: TRBV28
J: TRBJ2-1

CDR3: ATSDRTVTDTQY
V: TRBV24-1
J: TRBJ2-3

CDR3: SARGLAGGHSEQF
V: TRBV20-1
J: TRBJ2-1

CDR3: ASSDERLLISNQPQH
V: TRBV6-2/TRBV6-3
J: TRBJ1-5

CDR3: SVEAGVIGAF
V: TRBV29-1
J: TRBJ1-1

CDR3: SAQGQFQETQY
V: TRBV29-1
J: TRBJ2-5

CDR3: ARDRDEGTGELF
V: TRBV7-9
J: TRBJ2-2

CDR3: ASSPTGTVTDTQY
V: TRBV5-1
J: TRBJ2-3

CDR3: RALSGERLYEQY
V: TRBV20-1
J: TRBJ2-7

CDR3: SARDEQGNQPQH
V: TRBV20-1
J: TRBJ1-5

CDR3: ASSSSTSGVYEQY
V: TRBV6-1
J: TRBJ2-7

CDR3: ASSPGPKYEQY
V: TRBV2
J: TRBJ2-7

CDR3: ASSPRTGTNTGELF
V: TRBV18
J: TRBJ2-2

CDR3: ASSINRGPQETQY
V: TRBV25-1
J: TRBJ2-5

CDR3: ASSLSLGLEAF
V: TRBV5-8
J: TRBJ1-1

CDR3: ASSSLTTGNSYEQY
V: TRBV18
J: TRBJ2-7

CDR3: ASSFSGRRETQY
V: TRBV14
J: TRBJ2-5

CDR3: ASIRAGGQSLAGDTQY
V: TRBV2
J: TRBJ2-3

CDR3: ASSQVPGLSGNTIY
V: TRBV3-1
J: TRBJ1-3

CDR3: SVEIGDPNIQY
V: TRBV29-1
J: TRBJ2-4

CDR3: ASSITGGLGQPQH
V: TRBV28
J: TRBJ1-5

CDR3: ASSGQHNQPQH
V: TRBV6-1
J: TRBJ1-5

CDR3: SFTLRGTQY
V: TRBV29-1
J: TRBJ2-3

CDR3: ATKLGGSAYEQY
V: TRBV11-2
J: TRBJ2-7

CDR3: ASRQGMGGELF
V: TRBV28
J: TRBJ2-2

CDR3: ASSRGGAEWVY
V: TRBV2
J: TRBJ1-3

CDR3: ASSPRQGQDTQY
V: TRBV18
J: TRBJ2-3

CDR3: ASSLTPGLKETQY
V: TRBV27
J: TRBJ2-5

CDR3: ASSFVAGVYAGELF
V: TRBV27
J: TRBJ2-2

CDR3: ASSLDRGRAYEQY
V: TRBV6-1
J: TRBJ2-7

CDR3: ASSLYGTGRGGQF
V: TRBV13
J: TRBJ2-1

CDR3: SVVQTGGGYGYT
V: TRBV29-1
J: TRBJ1-2

CDR3: ASSLTRGPYEQY
V: TRBV27
J: TRBJ2-7

CDR3: ASSYERRYNEQF
V: TRBV6-2/TRBV6-3
J: TRBJ2-1

CDR3: ASSLTAGFGEKLF
V: TRBV5-6
J: TRBJ1-4